This T cell receptor beta chain was recovered during a study of OX40 agonist ivuxolimab in advanced cancers. General study findings and limits: Researchers report that CD8+ T cells had, on average, more expanded clones than CD4+.

This clone appeared once. The antigen is unknown. Measured with immunoSEQ multiplex PCR; TCRdb has only the in-frame clones, and not every one. The data show approximately 84,000 clones, with under 95% seen just once and 2% to 3% held by the top ten. The source was CD4+ or CD8+ T cells sorted from blood, collected in a trial of the OX40 agonist ivuxolimab. The TCR originated in an adult with an advanced solid tumor such as melanoma, head and neck, liver or kidney cancer.

CDR3 coding DNA: TGTGCCACCCTCTCTATGGAGGGGATACAAGAGACCCAGTACTTC. Protein sequence: CATLSMEGIQETQYF. The genes are TRBV15 and TRBJ2-5; TRBD2 might be the D (6 bases). CDR3 size: 15 residues. Germline lookup yields CDR1 LNHNV and CDR2 YYDKDF (reference sequence). The V and J ends lost 8 bases and 2 bases respectively, with 18 bases between them.